This section outlines one TCR beta chain sequence together with its context. The data belong to a study of OX40 agonist ivuxolimab in advanced cancers. The wider study: Ivuxolimab, an antibody that agonizes OX40 (CD134), was administered to the patients.

V was pared by 0 bases and J by 4 bases, with 3 bases between. The V gene's germline CDR1 is SEHNR and CDR2 FQNEAQ (reference sequence). The CDR3 contains 12 residues. Clones were sequenced by immunoSEQ multiplex PCR, and TCRdb holds only the in-frame ones, with some missing. The repertoire includes 34,000 or so clones, 81% of them detected once, and around a fifth sits in the top ten. Autoimmune disease history or systemic immunosuppression meant exclusion. Specimen: CD4+ or CD8+ T cells sorted from blood, collected in a trial of the OX40 agonist ivuxolimab. The J gene is TRBJ1-1, the V gene TRBV7-9; D remains unclear. The receptor comes from an adult with an advanced solid tumor such as melanoma, head and neck, liver or kidney cancer. The DNA for the CDR3 is TGTGCCAGCAGCTTAGCCATCACTGAAGCTTTCTTT. Translating it yields CASSLAITEAFF.